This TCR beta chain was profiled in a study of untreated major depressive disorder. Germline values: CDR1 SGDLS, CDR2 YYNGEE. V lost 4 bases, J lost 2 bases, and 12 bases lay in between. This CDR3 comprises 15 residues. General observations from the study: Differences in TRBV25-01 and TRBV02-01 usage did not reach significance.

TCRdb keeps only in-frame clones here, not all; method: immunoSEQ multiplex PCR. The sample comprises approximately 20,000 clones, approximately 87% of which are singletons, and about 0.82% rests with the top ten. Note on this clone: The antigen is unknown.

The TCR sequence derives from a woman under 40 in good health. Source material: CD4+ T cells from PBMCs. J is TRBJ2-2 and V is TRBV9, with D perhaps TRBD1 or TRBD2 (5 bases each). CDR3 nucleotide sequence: TGTGCCAGCAGCCCTCTCGGGACCAACACCGGGGAGCTGTTTTTT. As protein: CASSPLGTNTGELFF.